The table lists the clone carrying this T cell receptor (beta chain) with many counts. Its antigen is not known. Lactation, pregnancy, uncontrolled infections and other autoimmune diseases were all grounds for excluding patients. A roughly 9.7 ml volume of fresh peripheral blood provided the PBMCs. The data stem from a study of Graves' ophthalmopathy and Graves' hyperthyroidism. Study context: Investigators collected peripheral blood at initial diagnosis, before any treatment was given. Study-wide findings and caveats: The authors also found most expanded thyroid clonotypes above 0.001 frequency in blood.

Germline CDR1 is SQVTM and CDR2 is ANQGSEA. The CDR3 sequence is 13 residues long. Trimming stripped 3 bases from V and 0 bases from J, with 8 bases between. Amplification targeted the TCR beta CDR3 regions, with RNA transcripts as the source material. After a first-round RT-PCR with HTBI primers, a second-round multiplex PCR was run. TCRdb independently ran MiXCR on the multiplex PCR reads; one entry per CDR3 protein. The data contain 200,000 to 250,000 distinct CDR3 sequences, 20% to 25% of them singletons. The clonotype was recovered from a woman aged 50 to 60 with Graves' ophthalmopathy. The sequenced sample consisted of peripheral blood. The chain couples TRBV29-1 to TRBJ1-1; D not certain. Here the CDR3 reads CSVDVGMNTEAFF. The CDR3 DNA reads as TGCAGCGTTGACGTGGGCATGAACACTGAAGCTTTCTTT.